Shown below are 26 T cell receptor beta chains from a single sample sequenced in a study of cytomegalovirus exposure and HLA in healthy donors. The PCR employed 60 Vbeta primers together with 13 Jbeta primers. TCRdb keeps only in-frame clones here, not all; method: immunoSEQ multiplex PCR. The sample contains 140,000 to 150,000 clones, more than 75% of which appear only once. The sequencing input was PBMCs. All receptors come from a woman younger than 35 in good health and CMV-seropositive.

This sequence joins TRBV2 and TRBJ1-4; D possibly corresponds to TRBD1 (6 bases). Looked up from germline, CDR1 is SNHLY and CDR2 is FYNNEI. This CDR3 is 14 amino acids long. V lost 8 bases and J lost 5, with 15 bases in between. CDR3 residues: CASGKNRANEKLFF. The CDR3 DNA is TGTGCCAGCGGAAAAAACAGGGCCAATGAAAAACTGTTTTTT.

This CDR3 is CASSFLTGTVNTDTQYF. CDR3 bases: TGTGCCAGCAGCTTCCTGACCGGGACAGTTAACACAGATACGCAGTATTTT. This sequence joins TRBV5-4 and TRBJ2-3; 7 bases match TRBD1. Per germline, CDR1 SGHNT and CDR2 YYREEE (reference sequence). V shed 2 bases, J shed 2 bases, and the junction held 11 bases outside the gene matches. This CDR3 is 17 amino acids long.

The chain carries TRBV19 and TRBJ2-2; weak D call: TRBD1 (5 bases). Germline V gives CDR1 LNHDA, CDR2 SQIVND (reference sequence). The CDR3 consists of 13 residues. V gave up 6 bases and J gave up 2 bases, with 7 bases separating them. CDR3 DNA sequence: TGTGCCAGTAGCTGGGGCAACACCGGGGAGCTGTTTTTT. Protein sequence: CASSWGNTGELFF.

The chain employs TRBV19 and TRBJ1-5; D unclear. The CDR3 is made up of 15 amino acids. Trimming stripped 5 bases from V and 2 bases from J, with 13 bases between. CDR1 and CDR2 (germline): LNHDA, SQIVND (reference sequence). CDR3: CASSPIGTGNQPQHF. The CDR3, as DNA: TGTGCCAGTAGTCCCATAGGTACAGGCAATCAGCCCCAGCATTTT.

The chain links TRBV19 to TRBJ1-2, with TRBD1 as a possible D gene (6 bases). There are 16 residues in the CDR3. Looked up from germline, CDR1 is LNHDA and CDR2 is SQIVND (reference sequence). The V end lost 1 base, the J end lost 2 bases, and 14 bases lay between the germline ends. Written as DNA, the CDR3 is TGTGCCAGTAGTATAGCAGGGGCAATGCAAAACTATGGCTACACCTTC. It yields the protein CASSIAGAMQNYGYTF.

The genes are TRBV4-3 and TRBJ1-2; 7 positions match TRBD1. Germline CDR1 reads LGHNA; CDR2 reads YSLEER. The CDR3 loop spans 15 amino acids. With V trimmed by 1 base and J by 3 bases, 5 bases remained unmatched. CDR3 sequence: CASSQARDSDYGYTF. CDR3 bases: TGCGCCAGCAGCCAAGCCCGGGACAGCGACTATGGCTACACCTTC.

The gene calls are TRBV7-6 and TRBJ1-2; D unclear. Germline loops: CDR1 SGHVS, CDR2 FNYEAQ. The CDR3 totals 13 residues. V lost 2 bases and J lost 2, with 6 bases in between. For the CDR3, the DNA is TGTGCCAGCAGCTTACAACAGAACTATGGCTACACCTTC. It specifies CASSLQQNYGYTF. Drawing the rest from reference TRBV7-6 and TRBJ1-2, the complete variable domain is GAGVSQSPRYKVTKRGQDVALRCDPISGHVSLYWYRQALGQGPEFLTYFNYEAQQDKSGLPNDRFSAERPEGSISTLTIQRTEQRDSAMYRCASSLQQNYGYTFGSGTRLTVV.

The chain is built from TRBV4-1 and TRBJ1-1; unclear D gene. This CDR3 comprises 15 residues. Germline lookup yields CDR1 MGHRA and CDR2 YSYEKL. Trimming stripped 0 bases from V and 0 bases from J, with 8 bases between. The CDR3 DNA follows: TGCGCCAGCAGCCAAGAGGCAGGTATGAACACTGAAGCTTTCTTT. This gives the protein CASSQEAGMNTEAFF.

The rearrangement joins TRBV7-8 to TRBJ1-2; possibly TRBD1 for D (5 bases). Germline assignment: CDR1 SGHVS and CDR2 FQNEAQ. This CDR3 is built from 16 residues. Trimming removed 1 base at V and 2 bases at J, with 14 bases between. The CDR3 reads CASSLGGRAANYGYTF. The CDR3 DNA is TGTGCCAGCAGCTTAGGGGGGAGGGCGGCGAACTATGGCTACACCTTC.

CDR3 region: CASSVQGAPDNEQFF. The CDR3 nucleotides are TGTGCCAGCAGTGTACAGGGGGCGCCGGACAATGAGCAGTTCTTC. This chain uses TRBV2 with TRBJ2-1; 9 nucleotides line up with TRBD1. The CDR3 loop spans 15 amino acids. V lost 4 bases and J lost 5; bases outside the gene matches: 6. Germline V lookup: CDR1 SNHLY, CDR2 FYNNEI. The full variable domain, rest sourced from reference TRBV2 and TRBJ2-1, is EPEVTQTPSHQVTQMGQEVILRCVPISNHLYFYWYRQILGQKVEFLVSFYNNEISEKSEIFDDQFSVERPDGSNFTLKIRSTKLEDSAMYFCASSVQGAPDNEQFFGPGTRLTVL.

As DNA, the CDR3 is TGTGCCTGCATCTCGGACAGGGGAAATTCACCCCTCCACTTT. Protein: CACISDRGNSPLHF. The chain uses TRBV30 and TRBJ1-6, with 9 positions matching TRBD1. With 6 bases clipped from V and 7 bases from J, the junction kept 7 bases outside the gene matches. In germline, CDR1 is GTSNPN, CDR2 SVGIG (reference sequence). CDR3 length equals 14 residues.

The rearrangement uses TRBV6-6 and TRBJ1-1; tentative D call: TRBD1 (6 bases). This CDR3 spans 14 amino acids. Germline values: CDR1 MNHNY, CDR2 SVGAGI (reference sequence). V lost 9 bases, J lost 0 bases, and 14 bases lay in between. The chain's CDR3 is CASKGVTVNTEAFF. The CDR3, as DNA: TGTGCCAGTAAGGGGGTAACAGTGAACACTGAAGCTTTCTTT.

This chain joins TRBV6-5 and TRBJ2-7, with a weak D call TRBD2 (6 bases). The length of the CDR3 is 16 residues. The V end was cut by 0 bases, the J end by 2 bases, with 14 bases between. The germline gives CDR1 MNHEY, CDR2 SVGAGI. The DNA for the CDR3 is TGTGCCAGCAGTTACTCGAAGACCGGGAGCCCCTACGAGCAGTACTTC. This translates into CASSYSKTGSPYEQYF.

The V call is TRBV6-5, the J call TRBJ2-5; unclear D gene. The CDR3 is made up of 15 amino acids. Deletions cut 2 bases from V and 1 base from J, with 11 bases between. The germline gives CDR1 MNHEY, CDR2 SVGAGI. CDR3 loop: CASSYRSPGQETQYF. DNA of the CDR3: TGTGCCAGCAGTTACAGGAGCCCGGGCCAAGAGACCCAGTACTTC.

This rearrangement joins TRBV5-4 to TRBJ2-1, with 10 bases matching TRBD2. Germline V gives CDR1 SGHNT, CDR2 YYREEE (reference sequence). V lost 4 bases to trimming and J lost 9 bases; unmatched junction nucleotides: 16. The CDR3 consists of 17 residues. CDR3 sequence (DNA): TGTGCCAGCAGCCAACTGGGACTAGCGAGCCTCCACAGTGAGCAGTTCTTC. Translation: CASSQLGLASLHSEQFF.

This chain connects TRBV7-9 to TRBJ2-1, with 12 nucleotides matching TRBD2. Per germline, CDR1 SEHNR and CDR2 FQNEAQ (reference sequence). The trim removed 8 bases at V and 6 bases at J, leaving 8 bases unmatched. The CDR3 covers 15 residues. This chain's CDR3 is CASGILAGGPNEQFF. The CDR3, as DNA: TGTGCCAGCGGAATCCTAGCGGGGGGGCCCAATGAGCAGTTCTTC.

The count of this clone is one. CDR3 nucleotide sequence: TGTGCCAGCAGCTTAGAGGAGGGACCACCCCTCCACTTT. It codes for CASSLEEGPPLHF. This chain joins TRBV11-2 and TRBJ1-6; TRBD1 is a possible D gene (5 bases). Trimming took 0 bases from V and 11 from J, leaving 8 bases between them. From germline, CDR1 is SGHAT and CDR2 FQNNGV. CDR3 size: 13 residues.

CDR3 region: CASRRGGSSNQPQHF. The CDR3 DNA follows: TGTGCCAGCCGTCGAGGTGGGAGTAGCAATCAGCCCCAGCATTTT. The chain uses TRBV5-5 and TRBJ1-5; the D is unclear. The V and J ends lost 7 bases and 0 bases respectively, with 14 bases between them. Germline values: CDR1 SGHKS, CDR2 YYEKEE (reference sequence). CDR3 length: 15 residues.

The rearrangement joins TRBV5-1 to TRBJ1-2; 11 bases map to TRBD1. Germline CDR1 SGHRS, CDR2 YFSETQ. This CDR3 spans 15 amino acids. Unmatched junction bases numbered 7, after V lost 2 bases and J lost 7 bases. CDR3 residues: CASSFRTGGASGYTF. The CDR3 bases are TGCGCCAGCAGCTTCCGGACAGGGGGCGCCTCTGGCTACACCTTC.

The V and J genes are TRBV19 and TRBJ1-1, with D maybe TRBD1 (5 bases). Germline CDR1 and CDR2: LNHDA and SQIVND (reference sequence). Trimming stripped 6 bases from V and 0 bases from J, with 14 bases between. CDR3 length: 15 amino acids. This CDR3 reads CASRTPWGMNTEAFF. The CDR3 bases are TGTGCCAGTAGAACCCCCTGGGGCATGAACACTGAAGCTTTCTTT.

The count of this clone is one. CDR3 sequence (DNA): TGTGCCACCAGCAGAGAGTCAGGGGACTCCTACGAGCAGTACTTC. Protein product: CATSRESGDSYEQYF. This chain links TRBV15 with TRBJ2-7; D is perhaps TRBD1 (6 bases). Per germline, CDR1 LNHNV and CDR2 YYDKDF (reference sequence). This CDR3 spans 15 amino acids. Trimming took 0 bases from V and 0 from J, leaving 9 bases between them.

There are a few counts of this clone. The chain employs TRBV6-1 and TRBJ1-6, with a possible D match to TRBD1 (5 bases). This CDR3 region has 15 residues. The ends were cut back, 7 bases at V and 9 bases at J, with 19 bases in the middle. Germline CDR1 MNHNS, CDR2 SASEGT. The CDR3, as DNA: TGTGCCAGCACCTCCCTCCCGGGGGGTGGTTCACCCCTCCACTTT. Its translation is CASTSLPGGGSPLHF.

The table lists this clone with a count of one. The chain is built from TRBV27 and TRBJ1-5, with D possibly being TRBD1 (6 bases). V dropped 3 bases and J dropped 3 bases, with 12 bases sitting between them. This CDR3 comprises 15 residues. Germline V gives CDR1 MNHEY, CDR2 SMNVEV (reference sequence). Written as DNA, the CDR3 is TGTGCCAGCAGTTTCACAGGGAGTTTCAATCAGCCCCAGCATTTT. The encoded protein is CASSFTGSFNQPQHF.

The genes are TRBV2 and TRBJ2-3; 11 nucleotides line up with TRBD2. Trimming took 5 bases from V and 1 from J; bases not matched to a gene: 2. In germline, CDR1 is SNHLY, CDR2 FYNNEI. This CDR3 region has 15 residues. The DNA of the CDR3 is TGTGCCAGCAGTTTGACTAGCGGGGGCACAGATACGCAGTATTTT. It specifies CASSLTSGGTDTQYF.

The J gene is TRBJ1-6, the V gene TRBV19, with D uncertain. CDR3 length: 15 amino acids. V was trimmed by 8 bases and J by 7 bases, leaving 18 bases between them. Germline CDR1 and CDR2: LNHDA and SQIVND (reference sequence). The CDR3 DNA follows: TGTGCCAGTCAGCTCGGTGGAGGGCCCAATTCACCCCTCCACTTT. The encoded protein is CASQLGGGPNSPLHF. Full variable domain (remainder filled in from reference TRBV19 and TRBJ1-6): DGGITQSPKYLFRKEGQNVTLSCEQNLNHDAMYWYRQDPGQGLRLIYYSQIVNDFQKGDIAEGYSVSREKKESFPLTVTSAQKNPTAFYLCASQLGGGPNSPLHFGNGTRLTVT.

The chain carries TRBV21-1 and TRBJ1-4; TRBD1, the table's D call, was not compared with the DNA. TRBV21-1 is a pseudogene segment. The CDR3 runs to 14 residues. The CDR3 DNA sequence: TGTGCCAGCACCCAAGACAGGGCTAATGAAAAACTGTTTTTT. Protein sequence: CASTQDRANEKLFF.